This T cell receptor beta chain was sequenced during a study of blood T cell repertoires in COVID-19. Produced via immunoSEQ multiplex PCR; TCRdb's table is partial and in-frame only. The table records some 93,000 clones, about 85% of them present only once. CDR3 size: 14 residues. J was trimmed by 7 bases and V by 6 bases; bases with no gene match: 6. Per germline, CDR1 SQVTM and CDR2 ANQGSEA. Sequencing was carried out using peripheral blood. This chain connects TRBV29-1 to TRBJ2-1, with 13 bases lining up with TRBD2. The TCR comes from a man in his 60s with acute or convalescent COVID-19. In DNA form, the CDR3 reads TGCAGCGTACATACTAGCGGGGGGGCAAATGAGCAGTTCTTC. Encoded protein: CSVHTSGGANEQFF.